This T cell receptor (beta chain) was sequenced in a study of blood T cell repertoires in COVID-19. As for the study in general: Samples representing acute and convalescent COVID-19 were sourced from the United States, Italy and Spain.

Followed longitudinally, the Seattle patients had been enrolled during active infection. The CDR3 covers 15 residues. The germline V gene has CDR1 SSHAT and CDR2 FNYEAQ (reference sequence). Points on this clone: One junction end does not reproduce the germline sequence, and a read error may be involved.

Generated by immunoSEQ multiplex PCR, the TCRdb table keeps only in-frame clones and is missing some. The table records roughly 130,000 clones, 88% of them present only once. The sequence derives from a human donor with COVID-19, enrolled during active disease. The donor label of this sample is uncertain. V and J are TRBV7-7 and TRBJ2-5; 13 bases align to TRBD2. Sequencing was carried out using peripheral blood. CDR3: CASSQGLAGTETQYF. The CDR3 DNA follows: TGTGCTAGCAGCCAGGGACTAGCGGGAACGGAGACCCAGTACTTC.